The rows below give T cell receptor beta chains drawn from one sample of a study of T cell responses to AZD1222 COVID-19 vaccine. Repertoires were generated with immunoSEQ multiplex PCR, while TCRdb's copy carries only in-frame clones and drops some. This sample has about 84,000 clones; 80% to 90% occur once, and the top ten carry around an eighth. The sample here was peripheral blood, taken 28 days after the second AZD1222 dose. Source of these receptors: an adult who received the AZD1222 COVID-19 vaccine. Each CDR3 is given with its conserved first and last residue. Fields, in order: J gene, V gene, D gene, clone size, CDR3 protein, CDR3 DNA. D genes are given only for firm matches. The listing skips clone size in some rows; elsewhere it reads once, few, many or a size class.

>TRBJ2-7|TRBV10-3|-|-
CAISERPDSRSYEQYF
TGTGCCATCAGTGAAAGGCCCGACAGCCGCTCCTACGAGCAGTACTTC
>TRBJ1-6|TRBV14|-|-
CASSRETISPLHF
TGTGCCAGCAGCCGCGAGACAATCTCACCCCTCCACTTT
>TRBJ2-4|TRBV19|TRBD2|-
CASSELAKAKNIQYF
TGTGCCAGTAGTGAACTAGCGAAAGCCAAAAACATTCAGTACTTC
>TRBJ1-1|TRBV5-4|-|-
CASSLGSEAFF
TGTGCCAGCAGCTTGGGGTCTGAAGCTTTCTTT
>TRBJ2-5|TRBV24-1|TRBD1|-
CATSDSAGGKKETQYF
TGTGCCACCAGTGATTCCGCAGGGGGCAAGAAAGAGACCCAGTACTTC
>TRBJ1-5|TRBV18|-|-
CASSPEGQPQHF
TGTGCCAGCTCACCGGAAGGTCAGCCCCAGCATTTT
>TRBJ1-1|TRBV4-2|-|-
CASSPRGRGRAEAFF
TGTGCCAGCAGCCCCCGGGGCAGGGGACGCGCTGAAGCTTTCTTT
>TRBJ2-5|TRBV7-9|TRBD2|-
CASSVAGGIQETQYF
TGTGCCAGCAGCGTAGCGGGGGGCATTCAAGAGACCCAGTACTTC
>TRBJ1-5|TRBV19|-|-
CASSWTFPGNQPQHF
TGTGCCAGTAGTTGGACATTCCCGGGCAATCAGCCCCAGCATTTT
>TRBJ2-1|TRBV6-2/TRBV6-3|-|-
CASSYGQAQADEQFF
TGTGCCAGCAGTTATGGACAAGCCCAAGCCGATGAGCAGTTCTTC
>TRBJ2-3|TRBV3-1/TRBV3-2|-|-
CASSFLGTDTQYF
TGTGCCAGCAGCTTTTTGGGCACAGATACGCAGTATTTT
>TRBJ1-3|TRBV29-1|-|-
CSVRTGSGNTIYF
TGCAGCGTTCGAACAGGGTCCGGAAACACCATATATTTT
>TRBJ1-5|TRBV5-6|-|-
CASSFGGGRSNQPQHF
TGTGCCAGCAGCTTTGGGGGTGGGAGAAGCAATCAGCCCCAGCATTTT
>TRBJ1-1|TRBV19|-|once
CASSLSGTEAFF
TGTGCCAGTAGCCTCAGCGGCACTGAAGCTTTCTTT
>TRBJ2-7|TRBV11-3|TRBD2|-
CASSPPRGGEQYF
TGTGCCAGCAGCCCCCCCCGGGGGGGGGAGCAGTACTTC
>TRBJ1-2|TRBV11-2|-|-
CASSLGGQALRGYTF
TGTGCCAGCAGCTTAGGGGGACAAGCTTTACGGGGCTACACCTTC
>TRBJ2-5|TRBV7-9|TRBD2|-
CASSSKLAGVGETQYF
TGTGCCAGCAGTTCCAAACTAGCGGGAGTAGGAGAGACCCAGTACTTC
>TRBJ1-5|TRBV28|-|-
CASTLDTMGHQPQHF
TGTGCCAGCACCCTCGACACGATGGGGCATCAGCCCCAGCATTTT
>TRBJ1-5|TRBV28|-|-
CASGEVRNQPQHF
TGTGCCAGTGGCGAGGTAAGGAATCAGCCCCAGCATTTT
>TRBJ1-1|TRBV29-1|TRBD1|-
CSIGQGWATEAFF
TGCAGCATAGGACAGGGATGGGCCACTGAAGCTTTCTTT
>TRBJ2-7|TRBV3-1/TRBV3-2|-|-
CASSPTGGYEQYF
TGTGCCAGCAGCCCAACCGGGGGTTACGAGCAGTACTTC
>TRBJ2-1|TRBV14|-|-
CASSQGGLGNHEQFF
TGTGCCAGCAGCCAGGGGGGTCTAGGGAATCATGAGCAGTTCTTC
>TRBJ1-1|TRBV28|-|-
CASSYPTRRGTEAFF
TGTGCCAGCAGTTACCCCACGCGGAGGGGCACTGAAGCTTTCTTT
>TRBJ1-1|TRBV19|-|-
CASSMSFWAEAFF
TGTGCCAGTAGTATGTCGTTTTGGGCTGAAGCTTTCTTT